This passage covers 32 T cell receptor beta chains from one sample sequenced in a study of human T cells and chemical hapten exposure. Each CDR3 protein is one row after TCRdb ran MiXCR on the RACE reads. The profile shows approximately 320,000 distinct CDR3 sequences, approximately 5% of them singletons. Stated time point: pre-sensitization, week 0. Treatment meaning: therapeutic diphenylcyclopropenone sensitization with weekly scalp DPC. The sample was whole blood, taken in connection with sensitization to the hapten diphenylcyclopropenone (DPC). Receptor source: a woman between 18 and 29 years old with alopecia areata. Some clones in this sample may be carry-over from other donors' samples.

V and J are TRBV3-1 and TRBJ1-1; D uncertain. Germline assignment: CDR1 LGHDT and CDR2 YNNKEL (reference sequence). V dropped 5 bases and J dropped 1 base, with 11 bases sitting between them. The CDR3 contains 14 residues. CDR3 bases: TGTGCCAGCAGCGGCATAGACGGGAACACTGAAGCTTTCTTT. The encoded protein is CASSGIDGNTEAFF.

This clonotype was seen at least ten times. This chain uses TRBV5-1 with TRBJ2-5; possible D gene TRBD1, 5 bases. Trimming pared 2 bases from V and 4 bases from J, leaving 12 bases between. This CDR3 has 14 amino acids. Germline lookup yields CDR1 SGHRS and CDR2 YFSETQ. The CDR3 coding sequence is TGCGCCAGCAGCTTTGGGGCCGTTGCAGAGACCCAGTACTTC. It translates to CASSFGAVAETQYF.

This clonotype has at least ten counts. V gene TRBV9 combines with J gene TRBJ1-6; D is ambiguous. CDR1 and CDR2 (germline): SGDLS, YYNGEE. Trimming removed 5 bases at V and 5 bases at J, with 8 bases between. The CDR3 has 13 amino acids. In DNA form, the CDR3 reads TGTGCCAGCAGTAAACAGCATAATTCACCCCTCCACTTT. It is translated as CASSKQHNSPLHF.

This clonotype came up a few times. The chain has TRBV6-5 and TRBJ1-1; perhaps TRBD1 as D (6 bases). The CDR3 covers 15 residues. Trimming cost V 0 bases and J 6 bases, with 14 bases left between them. The V gene's germline CDR1 is MNHEY and CDR2 SVGAGI. The DNA for the CDR3 is TGTGCCAGCAGTTACTCGCCAGGGGAAGAGGCTGAAGCTTTCTTT. This gives the protein CASSYSPGEEAEAFF.

This clonotype has only a few counts. V usage is TRBV2 and J usage is TRBJ1-3; D is unresolved. Germline lookup yields CDR1 SNHLY and CDR2 FYNNEI. The CDR3 totals 14 residues. The V and J ends lost 4 bases and 4 bases respectively, with 11 bases between them. The CDR3 region is CASSVTLQGNTIYF. CDR3 sequence (DNA): TGTGCCAGCAGTGTAACACTTCAAGGAAACACCATATATTTT.

This clonotype was recorded at least ten times. The chain is built from TRBV18 and TRBJ1-6; perhaps TRBD1 as D (5 bases). The V gene's germline CDR1 is KGHSH and CDR2 LQKENI. Trimming took off 5 bases at V and 11 bases at J, with 22 bases between the two ends. The CDR3 loop spans 16 amino acids. CDR3 in DNA: TGTGCCAGCTCATCAGGGTCGTCGGGGGGAATGGCACCCCTCCACTTT. Translating gives CASSSGSSGGMAPLHF.

This clonotype has ten or more counts. The chain is built from TRBV11-2 and TRBJ2-6, with D perhaps given as TRBD1 or TRBD2 (5 bases each). Trimming removed 4 bases from V and 0 bases from J, with 22 bases in between. There are 20 residues in the CDR3. Germline lookup yields CDR1 SGHAT and CDR2 FQNNGV. The CDR3 DNA follows: TGTGCCAGCAGCTCCCGGGACGGGTGGATTCTACGCTCTGGGGCCAACGTCCTGACTTTC. As protein: CASSSRDGWILRSGANVLTF.

The chain links TRBV5-1 to TRBJ1-6, with TRBD1 as a possible D gene (5 bases). The CDR3 consists of 18 residues. Germline V gene sequence: CDR1 SGHRS, CDR2 YFSETQ. Trimming took 0 bases from V and 0 from J, leaving 13 bases between them. The CDR3 loop reads CASSLEAGTSSYNSPLHF. The CDR3 coding sequence is TGCGCCAGCAGCTTGGAGGCAGGGACTAGCTCCTATAATTCACCCCTCCACTTT. Together with reference TRBV5-1 and TRBJ1-6, the CDR3 gives the full variable domain: KAGVTQTPRYLIKTRGQQVTLSCSPISGHRSVSWYQQTPGQGLQFLFEYFSETQRNKGNFPGRFSGRQFSNSRSEMNVSTLELGDSALYLCASSLEAGTSSYNSPLHFGNGTRLTVT.

This clonotype showed up many times. The rearrangement joins TRBV7-2 to TRBJ2-5, with no clear D. The V gene's germline CDR1 is SGHTA and CDR2 FQGNSA. The CDR3 contains 15 residues. The germline V and J ends were trimmed by 1 base and 5 bases, with 14 bases remaining between them. CDR3 amino acids: CASSLDSVLGETQYF. The CDR3 DNA sequence: TGTGCCAGCAGCTTAGACTCGGTCTTGGGGGAGACCCAGTACTTC. The full variable domain, in which reference TRBV7-2 and TRBJ2-5 provide the parts outside the CDR3, is GAGVSQSPSNKVTEKGKDVELRCDPISGHTALYWYRQSLGQGLEFLIYFQGNSAPDKSGLPSDRFSAERTGGSVSTLTIQRTQQEDSAVYLCASSLDSVLGETQYFGPGTRLLVL.

This clonotype was seen ten or more times. This sequence joins TRBV4-1 and TRBJ2-3, with a tentative D call TRBD2 (7 bases). The germline V gene encodes CDR1 MGHRA and CDR2 YSYEKL. The CDR3 is 16 residues long. V lost 3 bases and J 1 base, leaving 14 bases between the germline ends. This CDR3 reads CASSQAGAGGTDTQYF. CDR3 bases: TGCGCCAGCAGCCAGGCGGGGGCGGGGGGCACAGATACGCAGTATTTT.

Many counts were recorded for this clonotype. The chain combines TRBV7-6 with TRBJ2-7, with D possibly TRBD2 on 5 matching bases. The CDR3 has 14 amino acids. The V gene's germline CDR1 is SGHVS and CDR2 FNYEAQ. Trimming took 0 bases from V and 4 from J, leaving 10 bases between them. CDR3 region: CASSLAREGYEQYF. Written as DNA, the CDR3 is TGTGCCAGCAGCTTAGCGAGGGAAGGGTACGAGCAGTACTTC.

The table lists this clonotype with many counts. The genes are TRBV2 and TRBJ2-3, with D unresolved. Per germline, CDR1 SNHLY and CDR2 FYNNEI. Trimming shortened V by 6 bases and J by 4 bases, and 11 bases separated the two germline ends. This CDR3 has 13 residues. DNA of the CDR3: TGTGCCAGCAGAGCCCCGGGCCCAGATACGCAGTATTTT. The encoded protein is CASRAPGPDTQYF. The full variable domain, rest sourced from reference TRBV2 and TRBJ2-3, is EPEVTQTPSHQVTQMGQEVILRCVPISNHLYFYWYRQILGQKVEFLVSFYNNEISEKSEIFDDQFSVERPDGSNFTLKIRSTKLEDSAMYFCASRAPGPDTQYFGPGTRLTVL.

J is TRBJ2-7 and V is TRBV28; D uncertain. The CDR3 is made up of 13 amino acids. Trimming took 3 bases from V and 3 from J, leaving 9 bases between them. The V gene's germline CDR1 is MDHEN and CDR2 SYDVKM. DNA of the CDR3: TGTGCCAGCAGTTTGCCCAGTCACTACGAGCAGTACTTC. This sequence encodes CASSLPSHYEQYF.

At least ten counts were recorded for this clonotype. The chain has TRBV5-1 and TRBJ2-1, with no clear D. This CDR3 spans 14 amino acids. Germline V gives CDR1 SGHRS, CDR2 YFSETQ. Trimming shortened V by 0 bases and J by 2 bases, and 6 bases separated the two germline ends. CDR3 in amino acids: CASSLGQTYNEQFF. CDR3 nucleotide sequence: TGCGCCAGCAGCTTGGGGCAGACCTACAATGAGCAGTTCTTC.

In its sample, this clonotype was seen many times. J is TRBJ2-5 and V is TRBV11-2; 13 bases fit TRBD2. This CDR3 is built from 15 residues. The germline V gene has CDR1 SGHAT and CDR2 FQNNGV. V shed 5 bases, J shed 3 bases, and the junction held 3 bases outside the gene matches. This chain's CDR3 is CASSPGTSGEETQYF. The CDR3 nucleotides are TGTGCCAGCAGCCCTGGGACTAGCGGGGAAGAGACCCAGTACTTC.

In its sample, this clonotype was seen a few times. The chain joins TRBV29-1 to TRBJ2-6; D possibly uses TRBD1 or TRBD2 (5 bases each). Trimming stripped 2 bases from V and 0 bases from J, with 11 bases between. This CDR3 region has 16 residues. Germline CDR1 and CDR2: SQVTM and ANQGSEA. DNA for the CDR3: TGCAGCGTTGAACGGGACGTGGACTCTGGGGCCAACGTCCTGACTTTC. Protein product: CSVERDVDSGANVLTF.

J is TRBJ2-5 and V is TRBV5-1, with D possibly being TRBD1 (6 bases). The length of the CDR3 is 14 residues. Germline lookup yields CDR1 SGHRS and CDR2 YFSETQ. V was shortened by 2 bases and J by 5 bases, with 13 bases between the two germline ends. CDR3 in amino acids: CASSFGTLVETQYF. The CDR3 DNA is TGCGCCAGCAGCTTCGGGACACTGGTCGAGACCCAGTACTTC.

This clonotype appeared a few times. This rearrangement joins TRBV12-3 or TRBV12-4 to TRBJ2-7; the D gene is possibly TRBD1 (6 bases). V lost 5 bases, J lost 3 bases, and 11 bases lay in between. This CDR3 has 13 amino acids. Written as DNA, the CDR3 is TGTGCCAGCAGTCGACAGGAGTTCTACGAGCAGTACTTC. It specifies CASSRQEFYEQYF.

In this sample, this clonotype turned up a few times. The chain has TRBV4-3 and TRBJ1-4; tentative D call: TRBD1 (5 bases). Deletions cut 4 bases from V and 2 bases from J, with 14 bases between. Germline assignment: CDR1 LGHNA and CDR2 YSLEER. The CDR3 contains 16 residues. The CDR3 reads CASSPGGGGTNEKLFF. The DNA of the CDR3 is TGCGCCAGCAGCCCCGGCGGGGGAGGCACTAATGAAAAACTGTTTTTT.

This clonotype was observed a handful of times. This sequence may be a read error, since a much larger clone differs from it by one base. This chain uses TRBV6-6 with TRBJ1-6; 7 bases line up with TRBD1. Looked up from germline, CDR1 is MNHNY and CDR2 is SVGAGI (reference sequence). The CDR3 sequence is 14 residues long. This CDR3 reads CATSLGQDRGSLHF. CDR3 in DNA: TGTGCCACCAGTCTCGGACAGGACCGGGGGTCCCTCCACTTT.

There are a few counts of this clonotype. This chain joins TRBV5-5 and TRBJ2-5, with D perhaps given as TRBD1 or TRBD2 (5 bases each). CDR3 length: 15 residues. Germline CDR1 is SGHKS and CDR2 is YYEKEE (reference sequence). V was cut by 0 bases and J by 4 bases, with 13 bases left in between. CDR3 sequence reads: CASSLGGPARETQYF. Here the CDR3 DNA reads TGTGCCAGCAGCTTGGGGGGACCCGCACGAGAGACCCAGTACTTC.

This clonotype appeared a single time. This chain uses TRBV6-2 or TRBV6-3 with TRBJ1-2; D call uncertain. CDR3 size: 12 residues. V gave up 2 bases and J gave up 12 bases, with 13 bases separating them. The germline V gene has CDR1 MNHEY and CDR2 SVGEGT. The DNA for the CDR3 is TGTGCCAGCAGTTACGCGGGAGGCGGCCACACCTTC. Its translation is CASSYAGGGHTF.

With respect to this clonotype: It may be a read error: a sequence one base away is much more abundant. The chain employs TRBV19 and TRBJ1-2, with D unclear. Germline values: CDR1 LNHDA, CDR2 SQIVND (reference sequence). This CDR3 has 13 amino acids. The CDR3 DNA reads as TGTACCAGTAGCCTTTATCAAGGTGTGGGCTACACCTTC. Translating it yields CTSSLYQGVGYTF.

This clonotype came up many times. V gene TRBV24-1 combines with J gene TRBJ2-1, with a weak D call TRBD2 (5 bases). Germline CDR1 reads KGHDR; CDR2 reads SFDVKD. The ends were cut back, 3 bases at V and 9 bases at J, with 26 bases in the middle. This CDR3 is 18 amino acids long. The CDR3 sequence is CATSDASGERYGRSEQFF. The CDR3 nucleotides read TGTGCCACCAGTGATGCCAGTGGGGAGCGCTACGGTAGGAGTGAGCAGTTCTTC.

This clonotype was detected many times. The chain uses TRBV3-1 and TRBJ2-7; D ambiguous. Germline CDR1 is LGHDT and CDR2 is YNNKEL (reference sequence). Between the trimmed V and J ends, which lost 3 bases and 3 bases, there was a span of 3 bases. The CDR3 is 11 residues long. As DNA, the CDR3 is TGTGCCAGCAGCCACATCTACGAGCAGTACTTC. It codes for CASSHIYEQYF.

This clonotype was observed a handful of times. V usage is TRBV7-2 and J usage is TRBJ2-1; the D call may be TRBD1 or TRBD2 (5 bases each). This CDR3 spans 15 amino acids. Germline CDR1 is SGHTA and CDR2 is FQGNSA. Trimming left V 6 bases short and J 0 bases short, with 12 bases between. The CDR3 here is CASSRDGSSYNEQFF. DNA for the CDR3: TGTGCCAGCAGTCGGGACGGTAGCTCCTACAATGAGCAGTTCTTC.

This clonotype occurred a few times. The V and J genes are TRBV13 and TRBJ2-1, with D maybe TRBD1 (6 bases). V was shortened by 4 bases and J by 8 bases, with 15 bases between the two germline ends. Germline values: CDR1 PRHDT, CDR2 FYEKMQ (reference sequence). The CDR3 is made up of 14 amino acids. The CDR3 sequence: CASSWGQGAYEQFF. The DNA for the CDR3 is TGTGCCAGCAGCTGGGGGCAGGGAGCGTATGAGCAGTTCTTC.

This clonotype was counted many times. The chain is built from TRBV13 and TRBJ2-2; the D gene could be TRBD1 or TRBD2 (5 bases each). Per the germline V gene, CDR1 is PRHDT and CDR2 is FYEKMQ (reference sequence). The V end lost 3 bases, the J end lost 0 bases, and 5 bases lay between the germline ends. There are 14 residues in the CDR3. The CDR3 sequence: CASSLGANTGELFF. The CDR3 DNA reads as TGTGCCAGCAGCTTGGGGGCGAACACCGGGGAGCTGTTTTTT.

The gene calls are TRBV20-1 and TRBJ2-1; 9 bases line up with TRBD2. Germline V gene data show CDR1 as DFQATT and CDR2 as SNEGSKA (reference sequence). V shed 6 bases and J 2 bases; nucleotides not matched to a gene: 8. This CDR3 has 15 residues. CDR3 sequence reads: CSAQRASGTYNEQFF. The CDR3, as DNA: TGCAGTGCCCAACGAGCTAGCGGGACCTACAATGAGCAGTTCTTC.

This clonotype was seen at least ten times. The chain joins TRBV6-1 to TRBJ2-6, with D possibly TRBD2 on 6 matching bases. The length of the CDR3 is 18 residues. Trimming left V 5 bases short and J 0 bases short, with 17 bases between. Germline V lookup: CDR1 MNHNS, CDR2 SASEGT. CDR3 sequence reads: CASSKSYRGTSGANVLTF. The DNA of the CDR3 is TGTGCCAGCAGTAAATCGTACCGGGGGACCTCTGGGGCCAACGTCCTGACTTTC.

The table lists this clonotype with a count of one. This chain joins TRBV5-1 and TRBJ1-6, with D possibly TRBD1 on 5 matching bases. The CDR3 loop spans 17 amino acids. V was pared by 0 bases and J by 6 bases, with 16 bases between. Germline V gene sequence: CDR1 SGHRS, CDR2 YFSETQ. CDR3 region: CASSLAVWQGRNSPLHF. The CDR3 DNA reads as TGCGCCAGCAGCTTGGCCGTTTGGCAGGGACGTAATTCACCCCTCCACTTT.

This clonotype has more than one count but fewer than ten. V is TRBV10-3 and J is TRBJ2-2, with a tentative D call TRBD1 (5 bases). The germline V gene encodes CDR1 ENHRY and CDR2 SYGVKD. The CDR3 runs 16 residues. V gave up 7 bases and J gave up 4 bases, with 19 bases separating them. In DNA, the CDR3 is TGTGCCATCAACCCCACAGGCCCCTTCGGCACCGGGGAGCTGTTTTTT. Amino acids: CAINPTGPFGTGELFF.